A selection of T cell receptor beta chains follows, all from one sample in a study of OX40 agonist ivuxolimab in advanced cancers. The assay was immunoSEQ multiplex PCR, and TCRdb's table has in-frame clones only and misses some. The table lists 45,000 to 60,000 clones, 90% to 95% of them singletons. This sample comprised CD4+ or CD8+ T cells sorted from blood, obtained in a trial of the OX40 agonist ivuxolimab. These receptors were taken from an adult with an advanced solid tumor such as melanoma, head and neck, liver or kidney cancer. The CDR3 runs from the conserved cysteine through the conserved F or W.

cdr3_length	v_call	cdr3_aa
15	TRBV9	CASSVGGQASYEQYF
14	TRBV28	CASSWSAGGYGYTF
13	TRBV5-8	CASGTGHGTEAFF
15	TRBV5-1	CASSMTGTYTDTQYF
14	TRBV28	CASSLLAENTEAFF
15	TRBV27	CASSFASGSSGELFF
15	TRBV9	CASSGGASANNEQFF
12	TRBV7-8	CASSSRNYEQYF
15	TRBV7-3	CASSLYGGSDYEQYF
13	TRBV4-3	CASSPRGNTEAFF
11	TRBV11-2	CASSLTGELFF
15	TRBV6-5	CASSSDTFPGNTIYF
16	TRBV7-9	CASSFLLAAVTDTQYF
15	TRBV4-3	CASSQSRDSSYEQYF
16	TRBV11-2	CASSTTGTRVYNEQFF
16	TRBV5-6	CASSLFTGQNRETQYF
15	TRBV6-5	CASSYRDRVIEKLFF
14	TRBV27	CASSPLTNTGELFF
17	TRBV6-1	CASSERGQGLMNTEAFF
14	TRBV4-3	CASSQGPSQETQYF
13	TRBV6-6	CASSLGRYQPQHF
15	TRBV9	CASSLRTGLTGELFF
21	TRBV19	CASSIVGWTSGREQRTDTQYF
15	TRBV7-8	CASSATGGFGNTIYF
15	TRBV27	CASSGGRTVNEKLFF
16	TRBV6-6	CASSNPAGGSNYGYTF